The 8 T cell receptor beta chains below all came from one sample that was sequenced in a study of blood T cell repertoires in COVID-19. Clones were read by immunoSEQ multiplex PCR, and TCRdb kept only the in-frame ones, dropping some. The sample consists of about 300,000 clones, 85% to 90% of them appearing once. Material for sequencing was PBMCs or T cells enriched from blood (not recorded which). The receptors were sampled from a woman younger than 35 who had recovered from COVID-19.

The genes are TRBV7-3 and TRBJ1-2; D perhaps matches TRBD1 (6 bases). The germline gives CDR1 SGHTA, CDR2 FQGTGA. V was trimmed by 5 bases and J by 2 bases, leaving 9 bases between them. This CDR3 is 13 amino acids long. CDR3 amino acids: CASSPGQNYGYTF. CDR3 sequence (DNA): TGTGCCAGCAGCCCAGGACAGAACTATGGCTACACCTTC.

The chain is built from TRBV24-1 and TRBJ2-2, with 7 bases aligning to TRBD1. The germline CDR1 and CDR2 sequences are KGHDR and SFDVKD. V trimming: 9 bases; J trimming: 3 bases; junction bases outside the gene matches: 6. This CDR3 has 14 amino acids. This CDR3 is CATGDSSYTGELFF. The DNA of the CDR3 is TGTGCCACCGGGGACAGCTCATACACCGGGGAGCTGTTTTTT.

The chain is built from TRBV27 and TRBJ1-5; D is unresolved. V lost 6 bases to trimming and J lost 4 bases, with 7 bases between them. This CDR3 spans 12 amino acids. Germline V gives CDR1 MNHEY, CDR2 SMNVEV (reference sequence). CDR3 sequence: CASRTQNQPQHF. The CDR3 DNA is TGTGCCAGCAGAACTCAAAATCAGCCCCAGCATTTT.

The chain couples TRBV19 to TRBJ2-5; 9 bases align to TRBD2. The ends lost 7 bases at V and 4 bases at J; junction bases unmatched: 22. CDR1 is LNHDA, CDR2 SQIVND, per germline (reference sequence). The CDR3 has 19 residues. For the CDR3, the DNA is TGTGCCAGTACGCCTTATTGGAGCGGGAGGAGCGTAGAGGGAGAGACCCAGTACTTC. Protein sequence: CASTPYWSGRSVEGETQYF.

In this sample, this clone turned up a few times. The chain employs TRBV19 and TRBJ1-2, with a tentative D call TRBD1 (6 bases). The ends were cut back, 6 bases at V and 3 bases at J, with 14 bases in the middle. The CDR3 has 14 residues. Germline CDR1 and CDR2: LNHDA and SQIVND (reference sequence). CDR3 protein: CASRETGFHYGYTF. CDR3 DNA: TGTGCCAGTAGGGAAACAGGGTTCCACTATGGCTACACCTTC.

The chain joins TRBV10-3 to TRBJ1-1, with D uncertain. This CDR3 is 13 amino acids long. Germline loops: CDR1 ENHRY, CDR2 SYGVKD. V was shortened by 3 bases and J by 9 bases, with 14 bases between the two germline ends. The CDR3 DNA reads as TGTGCCATCAGTGAAAATACGGAGACCCAAGCTTTCTTT. Its translation: CAISENTETQAFF.

The rearrangement links TRBV1 to TRBJ1-6; no check of the table's D call, TRBD1, against the DNA was made. TRBV1 is an annotated pseudogene. The CDR3 consists of 14 residues. CDR3 nucleotides: TGCACCAGCAGCCAGCCCCCAGGCCCTTCACCCCTCCACTTT. Translating gives CTSSQPPGPSPLHF.

This rearrangement joins TRBV5-6 to TRBJ1-1; possibly TRBD1 for D (5 bases). The CDR3 length is 13 residues. The ends were cut back, 4 bases at V and 3 bases at J, with 10 bases in the middle. Germline assignment: CDR1 SGHDT and CDR2 YYEEEE. DNA for the CDR3: TGTGCCAGCAGCGGCCGGGGGGACACTGAAGCTTTCTTT. Protein product: CASSGRGDTEAFF.